The 18 T cell receptor beta chains presented below share a single source sample, sequenced in a study of graft-versus-host responses after intestinal transplantation. No antigen has been assigned to these receptors. Clones were sequenced by immunoSEQ multiplex PCR, and TCRdb holds only the in-frame ones, with some missing. The data contain over 100,000 clones, around 92% of them singletons. The input for sequencing was unstimulated CD8+ T cells sorted from spleen or lymph node cells, taken before transplant. The receptors originated from a human donor who was the organ donor for an intestinal transplant.

The chain links TRBV7-6 to TRBJ2-1; D unresolved. CDR1 is SGHVS and CDR2 is FNYEAQ in the germline V gene. The ends were cut back, 0 bases at V and 3 bases at J, with 6 bases in the middle. CDR3 length: 14 residues. This CDR3 is CASSLAGFYNEQFF. Here the CDR3 DNA reads TGTGCCAGCAGCTTAGCGGGATTCTACAATGAGCAGTTCTTC.

The chain is built from TRBV29-1 and TRBJ1-2; 9 nucleotides align to TRBD1. The CDR3 has 13 amino acids. Germline assignment: CDR1 SQVTM and CDR2 ANQGSEA. V lost 6 bases and J lost 4; bases outside the gene matches: 6. CDR3 nucleotides: TGCAGCGTGTGGACAGGGGACCGCTATGGCTACACCTTC. This encodes CSVWTGDRYGYTF. Full variable domain (rest looked up from reference TRBV29-1 and TRBJ1-2): SAVISQKPSRDICQRGTSLTIQCQVDSQVTMMFWYRQQPGQSLTLIATANQGSEATYESGFVIDKFPISRPNLTFSTLTVSNMSPEDSSIYLCSVWTGDRYGYTFGSGTRLTVV.

This chain joins TRBV19 and TRBJ1-5; possible D gene TRBD1, 6 bases. This CDR3 has 13 residues. V lost 4 bases and J 10 bases, leaving 14 bases between the germline ends. Germline V gives CDR1 LNHDA, CDR2 SQIVND (reference sequence). The CDR3 region has the DNA TGTGCCAGTAGTACTGGACAGTCACAACCCCAGCATTTT. Protein product: CASSTGQSQPQHF. The entire variable domain, with the rest obtained from reference TRBV19 and TRBJ1-5, is as follows: DGGITQSPKYLFRKEGQNVTLSCEQNLNHDAMYWYRQDPGQGLRLIYYSQIVNDFQKGDIAEGYSVSREKKESFPLTVTSAQKNPTAFYLCASSTGQSQPQHFGDGTRLSIL.

The chain joins TRBV27 to TRBJ1-1; 10 positions match TRBD1. Germline V CDR1 and CDR2: MNHEY, SMNVEV (reference sequence). The V and J ends lost 5 bases and 1 base, in that order; junction bases with no gene match: 4. The CDR3 runs to 15 residues. Here the CDR3 reads CASSPRDRGNTEAFF. The CDR3 bases are TGTGCCAGCAGTCCACGGGACAGGGGGAACACTGAAGCTTTCTTT.

This chain links TRBV6-6 with TRBJ1-1, with D perhaps TRBD1 (6 bases). The CDR3 loop spans 13 amino acids. V was trimmed by 6 bases and J by 3 bases, leaving 11 bases between them. CDR1 and CDR2 from the germline V gene are MNHNY and SVGAGI (reference sequence). The DNA of the CDR3 is TGTGCCAGCAGCCAAACAGGGTACACTGAAGCTTTCTTT. Protein sequence: CASSQTGYTEAFF.

The chain couples TRBV6-6 to TRBJ2-7; tentatively, D is TRBD2 (5 bases). The CDR3 covers 14 residues. V was clipped by 7 bases and J by 3 bases, with 16 bases between them. CDR1 is MNHNY, CDR2 SVGAGI, per germline (reference sequence). The CDR3 region has the DNA TGTGCCAGCATCAGCTTGCCGGGGAACTACGAGCAGTACTTC. Its protein product is CASISLPGNYEQYF.

This chain uses TRBV4-2 with TRBJ2-2, with D perhaps TRBD1 (6 bases). Germline loops: CDR1 LGHNA, CDR2 YNFKEQ. This CDR3 is 16 amino acids long. Trimming took off 1 base at V and 9 bases at J, with 18 bases between the two ends. The CDR3 region has the DNA TGTGCCAGCAGCCAAGCGCCACGGGCCGGGGACAGGGAGCTGTTTTTT. This translates into CASSQAPRAGDRELFF.

A single count supports this clone. V gene TRBV7-9 combines with J gene TRBJ2-2; D uncertain. Germline V lookup: CDR1 SEHNR, CDR2 FQNEAQ (reference sequence). The CDR3 is 14 amino acids. V was clipped by 1 base and J by 6 bases, with 9 bases between them. The CDR3 is CASSLVPSSGELFF. As DNA, the CDR3 is TGTGCCAGCAGCTTAGTACCTTCTTCCGGGGAGCTGTTTTTT.

In its sample, this clone was seen once. The chain links TRBV4-1 to TRBJ2-1; TRBD2 matches at 9 bases. Trimming cost V 0 bases and J 2 bases; bases outside gene matches: 5. Germline V lookup: CDR1 MGHRA, CDR2 YSYEKL. The CDR3 spans 17 residues. CDR3 DNA sequence: TGCGCCAGCAGCCAAGACCTGACTAGCGGAACCTACAATGAGCAGTTCTTC. Translated, it gives CASSQDLTSGTYNEQFF.

V gene TRBV7-6 combines with J gene TRBJ2-7; TRBD1 might be the D (6 bases). Germline V lookup: CDR1 SGHVS, CDR2 FNYEAQ. Trimming shortened V by 8 bases and J by 0 bases, and 14 bases separated the two germline ends. The CDR3 spans 14 residues. The CDR3 DNA reads TGTGCCAGCCCGACAGGAAAGACCTCCTACGAGCAGTACTTC. As protein: CASPTGKTSYEQYF.

This chain links TRBV7-2 with TRBJ1-5; D is perhaps TRBD1 (5 bases). The V gene's germline CDR1 is SGHTA and CDR2 FQGNSA. The V gene lost 5 bases and the J gene lost 3 bases, with 11 bases spanning the gap. CDR3 size: 14 residues. CDR3 amino acids: CASSQSGYNQPQHF. The CDR3 DNA reads TGTGCCAGCAGCCAGTCAGGGTACAATCAGCCCCAGCATTTT. The full variable domain, in which reference TRBV7-2 and TRBJ1-5 provide the parts outside the CDR3, is GAGVSQSPSNKVTEKGKDVELRCDPISGHTALYWYRQSLGQGLEFLIYFQGNSAPDKSGLPSDRFSAERTGGSVSTLTIQRTQQEDSAVYLCASSQSGYNQPQHFGDGTRLSIL.

This chain connects TRBV27 to TRBJ1-6; D is uncertain. Germline CDR1 MNHEY, CDR2 SMNVEV (reference sequence). Trimming removed 0 bases at V and 6 bases at J, with 3 bases between. This CDR3 is 13 amino acids long. The CDR3 reads CASSLSVNSPLHF. The DNA for the CDR3 is TGTGCCAGCAGTTTATCCGTTAATTCACCCCTCCACTTT.

About this clone: Germline is not matched at one junction end, which may reflect a read error. This chain joins TRBV11-3 and TRBJ2-7; no reliable D call. The CDR3 has 12 residues. CDR1 and CDR2 from the germline V gene are SGHNT and YENEEA. CDR3 in DNA: TGTGCCAGCAGCTTAGGGCACTACGGGCAGTACTTC. Translating gives CASSLGHYGQYF. The entire variable domain, with the rest obtained from reference TRBV11-3 and TRBJ2-7, is as follows: EAGVVQSPRYKIIEKKQPVAFWCNPISGHNTLYWYLQNLGQGPELLIRYENEEAVDDSQLPKDRFSAERLKGVDSTLKIQPAELGDSAVYLCASSLGHYGQYFGPGTRLTVT.

As DNA, the CDR3 is TGCGCCAGCAGCCAATTTGTGGCGGGTAGGCCCTACGAGCAGTACTTC. Translated: CASSQFVAGRPYEQYF. The chain carries TRBV4-3 and TRBJ2-7; tentatively, D is TRBD2 (5 bases). The germline V gene has CDR1 LGHNA and CDR2 YSLEER. CDR3 length: 16 amino acids. V was pared by 2 bases and J by 2 bases, with 16 bases between.

This chain connects TRBV27 to TRBJ1-2; D is perhaps TRBD1 (6 bases). Looked up from germline, CDR1 is MNHEY and CDR2 is SMNVEV (reference sequence). Trimming left V 3 bases short and J 4 bases short, with 9 bases between. The CDR3 runs 13 residues. CDR3 DNA: TGTGCCAGCAGTTTTGTGGGGGCCTATGGCTACACCTTC. Its translation: CASSFVGAYGYTF.

The CDR3 protein is CASSGTVSYEQYF. CDR3 nucleotide sequence: TGTGCCAGCTCTGGGACAGTCTCCTACGAGCAGTACTTC. The genes are TRBV11-2 and TRBJ2-7; 7 bases agree with TRBD1. With V trimmed by 8 bases and J by 0 bases, 4 bases remained unmatched. This CDR3 is built from 13 residues. Germline CDR1 and CDR2: SGHAT and FQNNGV.

The chain carries TRBV9 and TRBJ1-2; D remains unclear. This CDR3 is built from 12 residues. Deletions cut 3 bases from V and 5 bases from J, with 8 bases between. Per the germline V gene, CDR1 is SGDLS and CDR2 is YYNGEE. CDR3 bases: TGTGCCAGCAGCGAGGGAACTTATGGCTACACCTTC. Its translation: CASSEGTYGYTF.

This sequence joins TRBV7-9 and TRBJ2-5; D is unresolved. V was trimmed by 4 bases and J by 3 bases, leaving 9 bases between them. Germline CDR1 and CDR2: SEHNR and FQNEAQ (reference sequence). CDR3 length: 13 residues. CDR3 in DNA: TGTGCCAGCAGCTGGACGATGGAAGAGACCCAGTACTTC. Residues: CASSWTMEETQYF.